Sequencing of this T cell receptor beta chain was carried out in a study of STAT3 mutations in large granular lymphocyte leukemia. The study's findings and limits: Persisting codominant clonotypes may have hidden a small pathogenic clone. In T-cell large granular lymphocyte leukemia, about half of patients showed multiple immunodominant subclonotypes.

The assay was immunoSEQ multiplex PCR, and TCRdb's table has in-frame clones only and misses some. The table has approximately 2,500 clones, approximately 32% seen once; the top ten hold less than 75%. With 0 bases clipped from V and 1 base from J, the junction kept 1 base outside the gene matches. This CDR3 has 15 amino acids. Per germline, CDR1 MNHEY and CDR2 SVGAGI. This clone was seen a single time. Its antigen is as yet unknown. The genes are TRBV6-5 and TRBJ2-7, with 9 bases fitting TRBD1. The sequenced sample was PBMCs. The sequence derives from a human donor with T large granular lymphocyte leukemia. Some clones in this sample may be carry-over from other donors' samples. In DNA, the CDR3 is TGTGCCAGCAGTTACTCTGGGACAGGGTCCTACGAGCAGTACTTC. Protein sequence: CASSYSGTGSYEQYF.